A selection of T cell receptor beta chains follows, all from one sample in a study of blood T cells in healthy people across ages. One entry per CDR3 protein results from TCRdb running MiXCR on the 5' RACE reads. The sample yields hundreds of thousands of distinct CDR3 sequences, roughly 20% seen once. The sample taken for sequencing was blood. These receptors were obtained from a man between 65 and 85 years old in good health. Each CDR3 is given with its conserved first and last residue. Clone size is given for some rows only: seen once, a few or many times, or a class if the clone is expanded.

V gene	clone size	CDR3 protein
TRBV3-1	NA	CASTLGSTDTQYF
TRBV5-1	few	CASSQDSDYGYTF
TRBV6-5	NA	CASSYFPNQPQHF
TRBV10-3	NA	CAAGGHSVDEQYF
TRBV28	few	CASSLWTGGGVTEAFF
TRBV29-1	few	CSAHRLTTEAFF
TRBV6-1	few	CASSGDRGNIQYF
TRBV20-1	NA	CSARAESGFQRTEAFF
TRBV24-1	few	CATSTARNIQYF
TRBV29-1	NA	CSAALSGRPTDTQYF
TRBV12-3/TRBV12-4	NA	CASSLVDSYGYTF
TRBV15	few	CATSRQGSGNTKYF
TRBV7-9	few	CASSTLRVAKNIQYF
TRBV20-1	NA	CSAFSAGDVTDTQYF
TRBV6-5	few	CASSYDRSADTQYF
TRBV20-1	NA	CSAQGPGNSPLHF
TRBV5-1	NA	CASSRESSISGNTIYF
TRBV24-1	NA	CATSDFRESSGKETQYF
TRBV20-1	NA	CSARDGLAGDFDTQYF
TRBV5-1	few	CASSETGLAGIASTDTQYF
TRBV6-1	NA	CASRSGITDTQYF
TRBV6-2/TRBV6-3	few	CASSGPENIQYF
TRBV18	NA	CASSPRLQGQGETQYF
TRBV20-1	NA	CSARELWLASTDTQYF
TRBV7-9	few	CASSARGGGSTDTQYF
TRBV6-1	NA	CASSEVGGGPHEQYF
TRBV5-1	NA	CASSFTSGHENEQFF
TRBV12-3/TRBV12-4	few	CASSQDSIYGYTF
TRBV6-6	few	CASRPNTGGLYNEQFF
TRBV12-3/TRBV12-4	few	CASKGRQGGYEQYF
TRBV11-2	many	CASRFGAPYEQYF
TRBV5-5	NA	CASSSRKGENTEAFF
TRBV12-3/TRBV12-4	NA	CASSLAEGINDKLFF
TRBV5-1	many	CASSLSQGNTEAFF